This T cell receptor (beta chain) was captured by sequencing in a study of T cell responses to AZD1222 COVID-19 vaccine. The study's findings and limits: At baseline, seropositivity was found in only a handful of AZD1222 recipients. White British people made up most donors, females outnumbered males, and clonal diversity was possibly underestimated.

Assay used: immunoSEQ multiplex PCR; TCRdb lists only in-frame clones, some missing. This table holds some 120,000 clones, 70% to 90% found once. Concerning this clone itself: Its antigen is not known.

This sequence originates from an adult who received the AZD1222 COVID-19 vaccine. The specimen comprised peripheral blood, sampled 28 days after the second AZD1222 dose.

CDR3 nucleotides: TGTGCCAGCAGTATTACAAGGACGGGCCACGAGCAGTACTTC. Protein product: CASSITRTGHEQYF. V usage is TRBV28 and J usage is TRBJ2-7; D call uncertain. The V and J ends lost 5 bases and 5 bases respectively, with 16 bases between them. CDR3 length: 14 amino acids. Germline CDR1 reads MDHEN; CDR2 reads SYDVKM.